Below, one TCR beta chain is given with its context. V gave up 5 bases and J gave up 3 bases; unmatched junction bases: 16. The CDR3 has 18 residues. Germline V CDR1 and CDR2: MNHNS, SASEGT. The sample is drawn from a study of shared clonotypes between healthy human individuals. Generated by immunoSEQ multiplex PCR, the TCRdb table keeps only in-frame clones and is missing some. The table lists 2 million to 3 million clones, approximately 94% of them singletons. The chain joins TRBV6-1 to TRBJ2-3, with TRBD1 matching 8 bases. The sequence came from a man aged 18-30 years in good health. Some clones in this sample may be carry-over from other donors' samples. The material sequenced was naive CD4+ T cells from PBMCs. Described subset: CD45RA+ positively selected. CDR3 sequence (DNA): TGTGCCAGCAGTAAAGGACAGGGTATTCGTTCCTATACAGATACGCAGTATTTT. This translates into CASSKGQGIRSYTDTQYF.